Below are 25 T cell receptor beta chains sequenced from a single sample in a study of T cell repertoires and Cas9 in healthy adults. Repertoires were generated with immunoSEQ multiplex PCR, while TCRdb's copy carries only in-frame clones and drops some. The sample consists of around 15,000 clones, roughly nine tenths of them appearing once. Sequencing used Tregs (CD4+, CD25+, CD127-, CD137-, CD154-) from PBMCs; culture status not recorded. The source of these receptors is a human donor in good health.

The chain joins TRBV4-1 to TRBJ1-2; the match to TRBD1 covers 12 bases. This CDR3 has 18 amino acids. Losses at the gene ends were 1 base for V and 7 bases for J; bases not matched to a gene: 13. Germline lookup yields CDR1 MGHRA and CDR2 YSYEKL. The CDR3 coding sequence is TGCGCCAGCAGCCAAGCCTGGACCGGGACAGGGGGCAAGGGTGGCTACACCTTC. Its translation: CASSQAWTGTGGKGGYTF.

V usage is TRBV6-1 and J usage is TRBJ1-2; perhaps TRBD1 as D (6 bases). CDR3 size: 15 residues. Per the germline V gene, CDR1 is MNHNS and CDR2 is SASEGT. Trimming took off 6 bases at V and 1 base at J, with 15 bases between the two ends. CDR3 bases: TGTGCCAGCAGCGCCGAGGGGGTTTTTAACTATGGCTACACCTTC. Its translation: CASSAEGVFNYGYTF.

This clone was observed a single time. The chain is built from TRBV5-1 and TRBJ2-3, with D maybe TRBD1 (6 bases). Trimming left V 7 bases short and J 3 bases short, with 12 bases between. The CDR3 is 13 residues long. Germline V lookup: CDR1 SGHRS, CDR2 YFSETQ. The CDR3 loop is CASGEQGTDTQYF. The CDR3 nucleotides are TGCGCCAGCGGAGAACAGGGAACAGATACGCAGTATTTT.

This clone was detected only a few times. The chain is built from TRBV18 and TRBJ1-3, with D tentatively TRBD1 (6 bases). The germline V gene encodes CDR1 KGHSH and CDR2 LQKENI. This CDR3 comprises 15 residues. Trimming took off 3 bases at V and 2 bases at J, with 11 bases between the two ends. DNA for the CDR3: TGTGCCAGCTCACCTACCCAGGGGACTGGAAACACCATATATTTT. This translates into CASSPTQGTGNTIYF. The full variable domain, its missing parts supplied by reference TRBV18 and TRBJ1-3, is NAGVMQNPRHLVRRRGQEARLRCSPMKGHSHVYWYRQLPEEGLKFMVYLQKENIIDESGMPKERFSAEFPKEGPSILRIQQVVRGDSAAYFCASSPTQGTGNTIYFGEGSWLTVV.

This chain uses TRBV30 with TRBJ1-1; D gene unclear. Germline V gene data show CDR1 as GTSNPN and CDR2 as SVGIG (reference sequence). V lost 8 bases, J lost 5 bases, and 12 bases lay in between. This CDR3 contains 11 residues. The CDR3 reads CAPDSSTEAFF. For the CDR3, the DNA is TGTGCCCCAGATTCAAGTACTGAAGCTTTCTTT.

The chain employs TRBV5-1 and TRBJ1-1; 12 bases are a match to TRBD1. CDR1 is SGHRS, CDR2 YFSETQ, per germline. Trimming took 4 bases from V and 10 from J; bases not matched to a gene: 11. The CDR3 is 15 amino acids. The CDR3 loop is CASSQDWDRGPGAFF. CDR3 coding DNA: TGCGCCAGCAGCCAGGACTGGGACAGGGGGCCTGGAGCTTTCTTT.

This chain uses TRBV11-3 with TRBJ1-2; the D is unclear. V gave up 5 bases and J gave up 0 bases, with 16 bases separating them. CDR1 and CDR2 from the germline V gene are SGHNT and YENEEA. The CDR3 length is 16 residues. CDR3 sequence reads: CASSPPLLWANYGYTF. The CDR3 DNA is TGTGCCAGCAGCCCCCCTCTCCTGTGGGCTAACTATGGCTACACCTTC. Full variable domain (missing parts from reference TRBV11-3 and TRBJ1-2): EAGVVQSPRYKIIEKKQPVAFWCNPISGHNTLYWYLQNLGQGPELLIRYENEEAVDDSQLPKDRFSAERLKGVDSTLKIQPAELGDSAVYLCASSPPLLWANYGYTFGSGTRLTVV.

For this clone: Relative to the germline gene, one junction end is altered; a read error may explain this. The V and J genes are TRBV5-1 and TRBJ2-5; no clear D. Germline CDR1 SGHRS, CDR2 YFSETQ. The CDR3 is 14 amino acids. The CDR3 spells CASRLASGQETQYF. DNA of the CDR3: TGCGCCAGCAGATTGGCATCAGGACAAGAGACCCAGTACTTC.

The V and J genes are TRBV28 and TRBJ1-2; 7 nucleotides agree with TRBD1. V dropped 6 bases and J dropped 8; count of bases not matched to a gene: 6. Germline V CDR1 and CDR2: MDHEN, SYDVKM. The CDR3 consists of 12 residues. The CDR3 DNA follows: TGTGCCAGCAGGGCGACAGGGCACGGCTACACCTTC. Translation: CASRATGHGYTF.

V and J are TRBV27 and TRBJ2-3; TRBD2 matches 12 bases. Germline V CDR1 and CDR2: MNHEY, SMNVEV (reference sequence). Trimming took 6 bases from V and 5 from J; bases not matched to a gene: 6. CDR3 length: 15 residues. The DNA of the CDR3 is TGTGCCAGCAGCCTACTAGCGGGGGGAGTAGATACGCAGTATTTT. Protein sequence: CASSLLAGGVDTQYF.

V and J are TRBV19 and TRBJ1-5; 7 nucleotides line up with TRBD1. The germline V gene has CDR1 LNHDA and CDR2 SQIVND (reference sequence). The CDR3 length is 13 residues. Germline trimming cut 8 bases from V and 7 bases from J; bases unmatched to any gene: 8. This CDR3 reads CASQQGQGQPQHF. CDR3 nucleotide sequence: TGTGCCAGTCAACAGGGGCAAGGACAGCCCCAGCATTTT.

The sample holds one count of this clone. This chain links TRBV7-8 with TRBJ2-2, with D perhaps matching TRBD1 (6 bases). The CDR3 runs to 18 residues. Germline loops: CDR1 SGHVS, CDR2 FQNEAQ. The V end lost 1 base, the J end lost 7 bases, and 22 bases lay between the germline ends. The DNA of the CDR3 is TGTGCCAGCAGCTTAGGGGACCCTTGGGGGCCCCGGGACGGGGAGCTGTTTTTT. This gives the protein CASSLGDPWGPRDGELFF.

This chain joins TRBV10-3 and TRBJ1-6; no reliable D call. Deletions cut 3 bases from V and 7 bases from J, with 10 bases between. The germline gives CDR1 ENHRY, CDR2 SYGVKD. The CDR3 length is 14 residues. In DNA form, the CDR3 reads TGTGCCATCAGTGAACACGTGGGGAATTCACCCCTCCACTTT. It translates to CAISEHVGNSPLHF.

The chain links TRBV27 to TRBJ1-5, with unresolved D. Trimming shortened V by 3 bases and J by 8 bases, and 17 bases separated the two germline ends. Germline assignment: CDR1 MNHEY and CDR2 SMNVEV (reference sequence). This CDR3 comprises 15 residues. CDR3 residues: CASSLIPPRGKPQHF. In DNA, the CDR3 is TGTGCCAGCAGTTTGATACCCCCCCGCGGGAAGCCCCAGCATTTT.

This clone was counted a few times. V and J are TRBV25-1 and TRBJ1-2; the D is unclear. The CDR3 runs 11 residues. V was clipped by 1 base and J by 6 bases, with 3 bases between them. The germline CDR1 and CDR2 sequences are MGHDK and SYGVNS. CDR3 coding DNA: TGTGCCAGCAGTGAATTCCATGGCTACACCTTC. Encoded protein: CASSEFHGYTF.

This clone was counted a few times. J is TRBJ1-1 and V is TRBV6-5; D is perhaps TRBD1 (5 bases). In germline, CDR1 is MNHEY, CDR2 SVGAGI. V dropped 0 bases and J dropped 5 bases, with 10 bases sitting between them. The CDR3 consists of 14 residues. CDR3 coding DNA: TGTGCCAGCAGTTACTCGAGGGGCGAGACTGAAGCTTTCTTT. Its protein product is CASSYSRGETEAFF.

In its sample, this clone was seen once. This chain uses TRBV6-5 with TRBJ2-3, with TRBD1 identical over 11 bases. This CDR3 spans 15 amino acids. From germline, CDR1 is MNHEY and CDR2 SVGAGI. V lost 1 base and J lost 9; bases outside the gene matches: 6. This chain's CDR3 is CASSYLGQGGGTQYF. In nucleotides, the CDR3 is TGTGCCAGCAGTTACTTGGGACAGGGGGGTGGGACGCAGTATTTT.

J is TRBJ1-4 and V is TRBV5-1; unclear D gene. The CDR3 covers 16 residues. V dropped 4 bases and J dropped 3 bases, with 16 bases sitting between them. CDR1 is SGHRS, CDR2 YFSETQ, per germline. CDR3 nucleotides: TGCGCCAGCAGCAAAGCCTCAGGTGGATCTAATGAAAAACTGTTTTTT. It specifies CASSKASGGSNEKLFF. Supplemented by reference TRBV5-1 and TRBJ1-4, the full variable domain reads KAGVTQTPRYLIKTRGQQVTLSCSPISGHRSVSWYQQTPGQGLQFLFEYFSETQRNKGNFPGRFSGRQFSNSRSEMNVSTLELGDSALYLCASSKASGGSNEKLFFGSGTQLSVL.

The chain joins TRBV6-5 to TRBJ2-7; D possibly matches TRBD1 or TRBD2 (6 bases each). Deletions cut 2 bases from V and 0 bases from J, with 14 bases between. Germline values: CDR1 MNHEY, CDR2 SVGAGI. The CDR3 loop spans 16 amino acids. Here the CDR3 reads CASSYGGGTPSYEQYF. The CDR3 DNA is TGTGCCAGCAGTTACGGGGGCGGGACGCCCTCCTACGAGCAGTACTTC.

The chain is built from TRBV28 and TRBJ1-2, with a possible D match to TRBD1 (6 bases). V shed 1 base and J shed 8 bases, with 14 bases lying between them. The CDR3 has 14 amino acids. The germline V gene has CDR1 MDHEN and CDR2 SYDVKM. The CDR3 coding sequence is TGTGCCAGCAGTTTATCAGACAGGCGAGGAGGCTACACCTTC. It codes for CASSLSDRRGGYTF.

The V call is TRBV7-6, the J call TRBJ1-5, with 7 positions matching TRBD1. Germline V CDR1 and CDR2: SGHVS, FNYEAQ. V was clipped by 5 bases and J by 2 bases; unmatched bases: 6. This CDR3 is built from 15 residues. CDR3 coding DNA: TGTGCCAGCAGCCAGGGGGGTCCGGGCAATCAGCCCCAGCATTTT. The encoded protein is CASSQGGPGNQPQHF.

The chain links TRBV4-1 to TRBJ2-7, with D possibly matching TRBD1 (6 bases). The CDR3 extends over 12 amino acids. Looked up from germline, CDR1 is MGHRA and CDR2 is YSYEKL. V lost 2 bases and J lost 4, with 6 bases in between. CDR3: CASSQQGYEQYF. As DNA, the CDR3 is TGCGCCAGCAGCCAACAGGGGTACGAGCAGTACTTC.

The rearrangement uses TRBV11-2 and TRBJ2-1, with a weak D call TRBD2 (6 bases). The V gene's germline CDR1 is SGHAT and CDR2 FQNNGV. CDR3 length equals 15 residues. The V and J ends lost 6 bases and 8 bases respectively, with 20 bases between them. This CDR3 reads CASRPSRGGPHEQFF. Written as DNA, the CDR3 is TGTGCCAGCAGGCCAAGCCGGGGAGGTCCCCATGAGCAGTTCTTC.

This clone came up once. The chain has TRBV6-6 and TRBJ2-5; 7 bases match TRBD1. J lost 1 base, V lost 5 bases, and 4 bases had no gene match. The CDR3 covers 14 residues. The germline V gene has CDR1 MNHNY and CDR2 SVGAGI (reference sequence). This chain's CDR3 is CASSITGVQETQYF. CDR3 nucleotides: TGTGCCAGCAGTATCACAGGGGTCCAAGAGACCCAGTACTTC.

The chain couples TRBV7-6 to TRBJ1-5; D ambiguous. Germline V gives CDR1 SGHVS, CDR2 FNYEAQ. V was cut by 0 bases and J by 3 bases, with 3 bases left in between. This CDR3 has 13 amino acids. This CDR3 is CASSLANNQPQHF. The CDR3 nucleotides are TGTGCCAGCAGCTTAGCCAACAATCAGCCCCAGCATTTT.